These T cell receptor beta chains were read from a single sample in a study of T-cell reconstitution after alpha-beta-depleted transplantation in children. One entry per CDR3 protein, called by TCRdb with MiXCR from the PCR reads. The repertoire holds about 270,000 distinct CDR3 sequences, with more than 9% as singletons. The sample was PBMCs from the stem cell graft donor, taken from the stem cell graft. The source is a human donor who donated a stem cell graft to a child with SCID. The CDR3 runs from the conserved cysteine through the conserved F or W. The order of the fields is J gene, V gene, CDR3 length, D gene, clone size, CDR3 protein, CDR3 DNA. The D gene is left open where the match is weak. Only some rows state a clone size, as once, few, many or a class for expanded clones.

TRBJ2-3,TRBV20-1,15,TRBD2,few,CSAPASGLGTDTQYF,TGCAGTGCGCCTGCTAGCGGCCTAGGTACAGATACGCAGTATTTT
TRBJ2-7,TRBV20-1,16,-,-,CSARDSREGVYYEQYF,TGCAGTGCTAGAGATTCTAGGGAAGGAGTTTACTACGAGCAGTACTTC
TRBJ2-5,TRBV5-4,16,TRBD2,-,CASSFFSGGDQETQYF,TGTGCCAGCAGCTTTTTTTCGGGGGGTGACCAAGAGACCCAGTACTTC
TRBJ2-1,TRBV7-9,11,-,many,CASSLSDEQFF,TGTGCCAGCAGCTTAAGTGATGAGCAGTTCTTC
TRBJ2-7,TRBV7-9,17,TRBD2,many,CASSLAIAGLFFYEQYF,TGTGCCAGCAGCTTAGCGATAGCGGGGCTTTTCTTTTACGAGCAGTACTTC
TRBJ2-3,TRBV6-6,17,TRBD2,-,CASTTKTSGGVADTQYF,TGTGCCAGCACAACCAAGACTAGCGGGGGGGTGGCAGATACGCAGTATTTT
TRBJ2-5,TRBV7-3,15,TRBD1,-,CASSLGTGGWETQYF,TGTGCCAGCAGCCTAGGGACAGGGGGTTGGGAGACCCAGTACTTC
TRBJ2-2,TRBV7-9,13,-,-,CASSLDPAGELFF,TGTGCCAGCAGCTTAGACCCTGCCGGGGAGCTGTTTTTT
TRBJ2-7,TRBV5-1,14,-,many,CASSSSLGRYEQYF,TGCGCCAGCAGCTCCTCTCTGGGACGGTACGAGCAGTACTTC
TRBJ2-4,TRBV29-1,14,TRBD2,many,CSVGTSLAKNIQYF,TGCAGCGTAGGGACTAGCTTAGCCAAAAACATTCAGTACTTC
TRBJ1-1,TRBV12-3/TRBV12-4,18,TRBD1,many,CASSPGVIGQALNTEAFF,TGTGCCAGCAGTCCTGGTGTTATAGGACAGGCTTTAAACACTGAAGCTTTCTTT
TRBJ2-7,TRBV4-2,15,-,once,CASSQGTAGSYEQYF,TGTGCCAGCAGCCAAGGGACCGCAGGCTCCTACGAGCAGTACTTC
TRBJ1-4,TRBV12-3/TRBV12-4,14,TRBD1,-,CASSDRALNEKLFF,TGTGCCAGCAGTGACAGGGCCCTAAATGAAAAACTGTTTTTT
TRBJ1-1,TRBV7-9,15,-,-,CASSLQSGLGTEAFF,TGTGCCAGCAGCTTACAATCCGGGCTGGGCACTGAAGCTTTCTTT
TRBJ1-5,TRBV18,16,TRBD1,few,CASSLGQVNSNQPQHF,TGTGCCAGCTCACTAGGACAGGTTAATAGCAATCAGCCCCAGCATTTT
TRBJ2-7,TRBV20-1,14,-,few,CSAHDSVSSYEQYF,TGCAGTGCTCATGACAGTGTCAGCTCCTACGAGCAGTACTTC
TRBJ2-1,TRBV3-1,13,-,-,CASSQARGGEQFF,TGTGCCAGCAGCCAAGCTCGGGGAGGTGAGCAGTTCTTC
TRBJ2-1,TRBV12-3/TRBV12-4,13,TRBD2,-,CASIGWAGDKQFF,TGTGCCAGCATCGGTTGGGCGGGGGATAAGCAGTTCTTC
TRBJ1-1,TRBV10-3,10,-,-,CATGDTEAFF,TGTGCCACGGGAGACACTGAAGCTTTCTTT